This section outlines one TCR beta chain sequence together with its context. No antigen is known for it. The sample holds no much larger clone one base away, and base qualities are not on file. Enrolling through a virtual design, the prospective study's participants ranged in age from roughly 18 to 89 years and lived across some 22 United States geographic areas. To assign participants to cohorts, the prospective study relied on clinical history that participants themselves reported in a screening survey and a study questionnaire. Recovered participants in ImmuneRACE Cohort 3 were defined as having two consecutive negative NP/OP PCR tests, clearance from a healthcare professional, or resolution of symptoms. Each participant in the prospective study had whole blood, serum and a nasopharyngeal or oropharyngeal swab collected by mobile phlebotomists. Additional blood draws and questionnaires over an approximately two-month period could optionally be provided by prospective study participants. Prospective study blood samples were shipped either frozen or at room temperature before DNA extraction.

This record comes from a study of blood T cell repertoires in COVID-19 (dated by TCRdb to the early 2020s). Regarding the complete study: Samples from collaborators originated in the United States, Italy and Spain and spanned both the acute and convalescent phases of COVID-19. The prospective study material was composed of cDNA or gDNA derived from T cells, B-cell-depleted T cells, or PBMCs. Deeply sampled blood TCRbeta repertoires from subjects exposed to, actively infected with, or recovered from COVID-19 were included in the dataset. The repertoires were released in a freely available public database meant as a resource for research on the immune response to SARS-CoV-2. The samples were drawn from two sources: the first 160 participants of the ongoing ImmuneRACE study, and fewer than 1,500 subjects contributed by 6 global collaborators. A de-identified subject ID, COVID-19 status, age in years and sex were almost always included in the sample metadata. Where available, HLA class I and class II types were taken from metadata supplied by the sample provider and were not determined by assay-based typing.

Overall results and qualifications from the work: How much clinical and demographic metadata was included differed by source and by participant, and the metadata was provided uncurated.

Looking up the germline V gene yields CDR1 SGHAT and CDR2 FQNNGV. Between the V and J ends, shortened by 4 bases and 8 bases respectively, the junction contains 15 bases. Its CDR3 holds 14 amino acids, cysteine through phenylalanine. Only CDR3 DNA is held: 42 bases, read in frame from base 1. TCRbeta CDR3 regions were amplified from genomic DNA using the immunoSEQ Assay, a bias-controlled multiplex PCR. The source study handled its data this way. The number of nucleated cells in each sample was estimated by amplification of reference gene primers within the assay. To quantify the absolute abundance of each unique TCRbeta CDR3 rearrangement, sequence reads were collapsed and filtered. Productive Simpson clonality was computed per sample as the square root of Simpson's diversity index over productive rearrangements. Imported from immuneACCESS, the table was reduced by TCRdb to in-frame sequences with V and J called. These copies leave out some clones; in studies compared against another copy, an unresolved V gene accounts for under half, and the cause of the remainder is not known. That table furnishes V, J and clone size, whereas the DNA furnished D and trimming. Recorded for this sample are 330,000 or so clones; around 90% of them occurred a single time. Around 18% of the sample rests with the top ten.

This receptor chain uses TRBV11-2 and TRBJ2-1; too little of a D gene remains to name it. This clonotype was obtained from a woman under 40 who had recovered from COVID-19. Sequencing was carried out using PBMCs or T cells enriched from blood (not recorded which). The bases read TGTGCCAGCAGCTCGGGTCCACGCGGCTATGAGCAGTTCTTC. Translated, this gives CASSSGPRGYEQFF.